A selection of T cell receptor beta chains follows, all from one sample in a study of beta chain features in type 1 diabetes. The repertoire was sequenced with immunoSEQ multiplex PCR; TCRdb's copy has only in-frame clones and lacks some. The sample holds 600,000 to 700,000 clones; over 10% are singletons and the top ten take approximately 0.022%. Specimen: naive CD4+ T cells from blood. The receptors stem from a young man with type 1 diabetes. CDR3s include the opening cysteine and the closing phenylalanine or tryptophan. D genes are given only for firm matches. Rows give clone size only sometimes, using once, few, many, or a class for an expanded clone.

CDR3 DNA: TGTGCCTGGAGCCACGCCCGGACAGGCAATCAGCCCCAGCATTTT
CDR3 protein: CAWSHARTGNQPQHF
clone size: -
V gene: TRBV30
J gene: TRBJ1-5
D gene: -

CDR3 DNA: TGTGCCAGCAGCGACCCGGCAGGGGTTCACTACGAGCAGTACTTC
CDR3 protein: CASSDPAGVHYEQYF
clone size: -
V gene: TRBV7-9
J gene: TRBJ2-7
D gene: -

CDR3 DNA: TGTGCCAGCAGCTTTCTCGGGACAGGGGACTTATATGACGAGCAGTACTTC
CDR3 protein: CASSFLGTGDLYDEQYF
clone size: -
V gene: TRBV7-8
J gene: TRBJ2-7
D gene: TRBD1

CDR3 DNA: TGTGCCAGCAGCCCCCTGGACAGGGACATGAACACTGAAGCTTTCTTT
CDR3 protein: CASSPLDRDMNTEAFF
clone size: -
V gene: TRBV5-6
J gene: TRBJ1-1
D gene: TRBD1

CDR3 DNA: TGTGCCAGCAGCTTCCTGACAGGGTTCGGGTCATACGAGCAGTACTTC
CDR3 protein: CASSFLTGFGSYEQYF
clone size: -
V gene: TRBV7-9
J gene: TRBJ2-7
D gene: TRBD1

CDR3 DNA: TGTGCCAGTAGTATAAGGACAGGGAAATCCTACGAGCAGTACTTC
CDR3 protein: CASSIRTGKSYEQYF
clone size: few
V gene: TRBV19
J gene: TRBJ2-7
D gene: TRBD1

CDR3 DNA: TGTGCCAGCAGCTTAGCGGAACGGCCCCAGCATTTT
CDR3 protein: CASSLAERPQHF
clone size: -
V gene: TRBV7-9
J gene: TRBJ1-5
D gene: -

CDR3 DNA: TGTGCCTGGAGTTCCGCCCTTGAAGCTTTCTTT
CDR3 protein: CAWSSALEAFF
clone size: few
V gene: TRBV30
J gene: TRBJ1-1
D gene: -

CDR3 DNA: TGTGCCACCAGGGCGGTCGGGGTCCAAGGCTACACCTTC
CDR3 protein: CATRAVGVQGYTF
clone size: few
V gene: TRBV15
J gene: TRBJ1-2
D gene: -

CDR3 DNA: TGTGCCATCAGGTCTCCGGGACAGCAATACGAGCAGTACTTC
CDR3 protein: CAIRSPGQQYEQYF
clone size: few
V gene: TRBV10-3
J gene: TRBJ2-7
D gene: TRBD1

CDR3 DNA: TGTGCCAGCTCACCGCCCCGACGGTCCTATAATTCACCCCTCCACTTT
CDR3 protein: CASSPPRRSYNSPLHF
clone size: few
V gene: TRBV18
J gene: TRBJ1-6
D gene: -

CDR3 DNA: TGCAGCGTTGGCAGGGAGGTCACCTATGGCTACACCTTC
CDR3 protein: CSVGREVTYGYTF
clone size: few
V gene: TRBV29-1
J gene: TRBJ1-2
D gene: -

CDR3 DNA: TGTGCCAGCAGTGAAGAGTGGGGTCCTCAGCCCCAGCATTTT
CDR3 protein: CASSEEWGPQPQHF
clone size: -
V gene: TRBV6-4
J gene: TRBJ1-5
D gene: -

CDR3 DNA: TGTGCCAGTAGTATTTCCTCCCTCCCGCAGCCCCAGCATTTT
CDR3 protein: CASSISSLPQPQHF
clone size: -
V gene: TRBV19
J gene: TRBJ1-5
D gene: -

CDR3 DNA: TGTGCCAGCAGCTTAGTAGAGTTTGTGGCAGGGGATAGCAATCAGCCCCAGCATTTT
CDR3 protein: CASSLVEFVAGDSNQPQHF
clone size: -
V gene: TRBV7-2
J gene: TRBJ1-5
D gene: -

CDR3 DNA: TGTGCCAGCAGTTACTCGGGCACTATGGGGAGTTCACCCCTCCACTTT
CDR3 protein: CASSYSGTMGSSPLHF
clone size: few
V gene: TRBV6-5
J gene: TRBJ1-6
D gene: -

CDR3 DNA: TGTGCCAGCACCGTTACAGGGGGCTCCTACGAGCAGTACTTC
CDR3 protein: CASTVTGGSYEQYF
clone size: few
V gene: TRBV6-1
J gene: TRBJ2-7
D gene: TRBD1

CDR3 DNA: TGTGCCAGCAGCTTAATTGACATAACACAGCCCCAGCATTTT
CDR3 protein: CASSLIDITQPQHF
clone size: few
V gene: TRBV7-2
J gene: TRBJ1-5
D gene: -

CDR3 DNA: TGTGCCTGGAGGGACGCCAGCGCAACTAATGAAAAACTGTTTTTT
CDR3 protein: CAWRDASATNEKLFF
clone size: few
V gene: TRBV30
J gene: TRBJ1-4
D gene: -

CDR3 DNA: TGTGCCAGCAGCTTTTTGGCAGGGGATCATGGCTACACCTTC
CDR3 protein: CASSFLAGDHGYTF
clone size: -
V gene: TRBV7-9
J gene: TRBJ1-2
D gene: -

CDR3 DNA: TGTGCCAGCAGCGCCTCCGGGACTAGTCCCTACGAGCAGTACTTC
CDR3 protein: CASSASGTSPYEQYF
clone size: -
V gene: TRBV11-2
J gene: TRBJ2-7
D gene: TRBD2

CDR3 DNA: TGCGCCAGCAGCCATCCCGGGATCTCCTACGAGCAGTACTTC
CDR3 protein: CASSHPGISYEQYF
clone size: -
V gene: TRBV4-1
J gene: TRBJ2-7
D gene: -

CDR3 DNA: TGTGCCAGCAGCTCCGACGGGCCCAGGGAGACCCAGTACTTC
CDR3 protein: CASSSDGPRETQYF
clone size: -
V gene: TRBV7-2
J gene: TRBJ2-5
D gene: -

CDR3 DNA: TGTGCCAGCAGCCAAGCTTCGGGAGGGGGTGAAAAACTGTTTTTT
CDR3 protein: CASSQASGGGEKLFF
clone size: -
V gene: TRBV4-2
J gene: TRBJ1-4
D gene: -

CDR3 DNA: TGTGCCAGCCCTCCCCTAGCGGGGGCCGGCGCAGATACGCAGTATTTT
CDR3 protein: CASPPLAGAGADTQYF
clone size: -
V gene: TRBV28
J gene: TRBJ2-3
D gene: TRBD2

CDR3 DNA: TGTGCCAGCAGCTCGCGGACAGCCGAGGGCTCCTACGAGCAGTACTTC
CDR3 protein: CASSSRTAEGSYEQYF
clone size: few
V gene: TRBV11-1
J gene: TRBJ2-7
D gene: -

CDR3 DNA: TGTGCCAGCAGCGTAGCTGCGGCAACTAACACCGGGGAGCTGTTTTTT
CDR3 protein: CASSVAAATNTGELFF
clone size: -
V gene: TRBV9
J gene: TRBJ2-2
D gene: -

CDR3 DNA: TGTGCCAGCAGCCCGGGGACTAGCGGGGTGAAGCAGTTCTTC
CDR3 protein: CASSPGTSGVKQFF
clone size: -
V gene: TRBV7-9
J gene: TRBJ2-1
D gene: TRBD2

CDR3 DNA: TGTGCCAGCAGCGCCGAGACAGGGGGCACGTTAGGCTACACCTTC
CDR3 protein: CASSAETGGTLGYTF
clone size: -
V gene: TRBV7-9
J gene: TRBJ1-2
D gene: TRBD1

CDR3 DNA: TGTGCCTGGAGTGAGGGACGGCCTCTCAGGGGAGATCAGCCCCAGCATTTT
CDR3 protein: CAWSEGRPLRGDQPQHF
clone size: few
V gene: TRBV30
J gene: TRBJ1-5
D gene: -

CDR3 DNA: TGTGCCAGCTCATCACGACAGGATCAAGAGACCCAGTACTTC
CDR3 protein: CASSSRQDQETQYF
clone size: -
V gene: TRBV18
J gene: TRBJ2-5
D gene: -

CDR3 DNA: TGTGCCAGCAGTTATTTGGGCGGCACTGAAGCTTTCTTT
CDR3 protein: CASSYLGGTEAFF
clone size: -
V gene: TRBV6-5
J gene: TRBJ1-1
D gene: -

CDR3 DNA: TGTGCCAGCAGCTTAGGGGGGACAGGGGACGAGCAGTACTTC
CDR3 protein: CASSLGGTGDEQYF
clone size: -
V gene: TRBV13
J gene: TRBJ2-7
D gene: TRBD1

CDR3 DNA: TGCGCCAGCAGTGAGCCCGGGACAGGGGGAGAAAAACTGTTTTTT
CDR3 protein: CASSEPGTGGEKLFF
clone size: few
V gene: TRBV10-2
J gene: TRBJ1-4
D gene: TRBD1

CDR3 DNA: TGTGCCAGCAGCCCCCGGGCTGGGCGAGGAACTGAAGCTTTCTTT
CDR3 protein: CASSPRAGRGTEAFF
clone size: -
V gene: TRBV7-9
J gene: TRBJ1-1
D gene: -

CDR3 DNA: TGTGCCAGCAGTCAAGGACAGGGAACAACTAATGAAAAACTGTTTTTT
CDR3 protein: CASSQGQGTTNEKLFF
clone size: -
V gene: TRBV6-1
J gene: TRBJ1-4
D gene: TRBD1

CDR3 DNA: TGTGCCAGCAGTGAAACAGATGAAGAGACCCAGTACTTC
CDR3 protein: CASSETDEETQYF
clone size: -
V gene: TRBV6-1
J gene: TRBJ2-5
D gene: -

CDR3 DNA: TGTGCCAGCAGCGTTCCCCCGGGACAGGGGATCGATGGCTACACCTTC
CDR3 protein: CASSVPPGQGIDGYTF
clone size: -
V gene: TRBV9
J gene: TRBJ1-2
D gene: TRBD1

CDR3 DNA: TGTGCCAGCAGTTCCCTCCTCGAGGGCTACACCTTC
CDR3 protein: CASSSLLEGYTF
clone size: -
V gene: TRBV27
J gene: TRBJ1-2
D gene: -

CDR3 DNA: TGTGCCAGCCAGTCAGGTGGGGGCCGTGAAAAACTGTTTTTT
CDR3 protein: CASQSGGGREKLFF
clone size: -
V gene: TRBV28
J gene: TRBJ1-4
D gene: -

CDR3 DNA: TGCGCCAGCAGCTTCACAGGGGACGTGCAGTACTTC
CDR3 protein: CASSFTGDVQYF
clone size: few
V gene: TRBV5-1
J gene: TRBJ2-7
D gene: TRBD1

CDR3 DNA: TGTGCCAGCAGGGACAGGGCGAGCTCCTACGAGCAGTACTTC
CDR3 protein: CASRDRASSYEQYF
clone size: -
V gene: TRBV6-5
J gene: TRBJ2-7
D gene: TRBD1

CDR3 DNA: TGTGCCAGCAGTGACCCGGGGAGCCAGACCCAGTACTTC
CDR3 protein: CASSDPGSQTQYF
clone size: few
V gene: TRBV25-1
J gene: TRBJ2-5
D gene: -

CDR3 DNA: TGTGCCAGCAGCTTGGACAGCTATGGCTACACCTTC
CDR3 protein: CASSLDSYGYTF
clone size: -
V gene: TRBV28
J gene: TRBJ1-2
D gene: -

CDR3 DNA: TGTGCCTGGAGTCCTCCGGACAGGCTGCGTGCTGAAGCTTTCTTT
CDR3 protein: CAWSPPDRLRAEAFF
clone size: few
V gene: TRBV30
J gene: TRBJ1-1
D gene: TRBD1

CDR3 DNA: TGTGCCAGCAGGTCAACGGGAGCAACTAATGAAAAACTGTTTTTT
CDR3 protein: CASRSTGATNEKLFF
clone size: -
V gene: TRBV6-5
J gene: TRBJ1-4
D gene: -

CDR3 DNA: TGCGCCAGCAGCCAAGATCAGGTTTCGTCTGGCTACACCTTC
CDR3 protein: CASSQDQVSSGYTF
clone size: -
V gene: TRBV4-1
J gene: TRBJ1-2
D gene: -

CDR3 DNA: TGTGCCAGCAGTTACTCGAGGATGTTGCACACTGAAGCTTTCTTT
CDR3 protein: CASSYSRMLHTEAFF
clone size: few
V gene: TRBV10-3
J gene: TRBJ1-1
D gene: -

CDR3 DNA: TGTGCCAGCAGTGCCGACGGTATCCTGGGTGGCTACACCTTC
CDR3 protein: CASSADGILGGYTF
clone size: few
V gene: TRBV25-1
J gene: TRBJ1-2
D gene: -

CDR3 DNA: TGTGCCAGCTCACCGGGGACCTACGAGCAGTACTTC
CDR3 protein: CASSPGTYEQYF
clone size: -
V gene: TRBV18
J gene: TRBJ2-7
D gene: -